These 16 T cell receptor beta chains were sequenced from one sample in a study of Ad26.COV2.S vaccination and SARS-CoV-2 variants. Described treatment: some 20 received Ad26.COV2.S at low or high dose, single or two shots; about 5 received placebo; per-sample allocation not given. After the first vaccine or placebo injection, samples were drawn on day 63. Assay used: immunoSEQ multiplex PCR; TCRdb lists only in-frame clones, some missing. The data contain hundreds of thousands of clones, roughly nine tenths of them singletons. Sequenced material: peripheral blood, taken in a trial of Ad26.COV2.S vaccine versus placebo. Receptor source: a person aged 18-65 years who received the Ad26.COV2.S COVID-19 vaccine or a placebo.

A single count supports this clone. The chain is built from TRBV28 and TRBJ1-2; the D gene is possibly TRBD1 (5 bases). Germline values: CDR1 MDHEN, CDR2 SYDVKM. The CDR3 has 14 amino acids. V was cut by 2 bases and J by 8 bases, with 15 bases left in between. CDR3 sequence reads: CASSLGTPRGGYTF. The DNA of the CDR3 is TGTGCCAGCAGTTTAGGGACTCCACGAGGAGGCTACACCTTC.

V and J are TRBV4-3 and TRBJ2-5, with D uncertain. Trimming cost V 1 base and J 0 bases, with 6 bases left between them. CDR3 length: 14 amino acids. Germline lookup yields CDR1 LGHNA and CDR2 YSLEER. In DNA form, the CDR3 reads TGCGCCAGCAGCCAAGGGATTTACCAAGAGACCCAGTACTTC. Amino acids: CASSQGIYQETQYF.

The genes are TRBV6-1 and TRBJ1-2, with unresolved D. CDR3 length equals 14 residues. Trimming stripped 2 bases from V and 6 bases from J, with 13 bases between. The germline gives CDR1 MNHNS, CDR2 SASEGT. Here the CDR3 reads CASSERHSSDGYTF. In nucleotides, the CDR3 is TGTGCCAGCAGTGAACGGCACTCCAGCGATGGCTACACCTTC.

The J gene is TRBJ1-4, the V gene TRBV29-1; D is uncertain. V was cut by 6 bases and J by 5 bases, with 7 bases left in between. CDR3 size: 11 residues. Germline V lookup: CDR1 SQVTM, CDR2 ANQGSEA. In DNA form, the CDR3 reads TGCAGCGTCCGGTTCAATGAAAAACTGTTTTTT. This encodes CSVRFNEKLFF.

The chain couples TRBV2 to TRBJ2-7, with TRBD1 identical over 8 bases. This CDR3 is 15 amino acids long. Germline V gene data show CDR1 as SNHLY and CDR2 as FYNNEI. V trimming: 4 bases; J trimming: 2 bases; junction bases outside the gene matches: 7. This CDR3 is CASSVRPDRAYEQYF. Here the CDR3 DNA reads TGTGCCAGCAGTGTCCGGCCGGACAGGGCCTACGAGCAGTACTTC.

The chain is built from TRBV5-1 and TRBJ1-2; 8 bases match TRBD1. Germline lookup yields CDR1 SGHRS and CDR2 YFSETQ. The CDR3 runs 13 residues. V lost 4 bases to trimming and J lost 3 bases; unmatched junction nucleotides: 2. The CDR3, as DNA: TGCGCCAGCAGCCCGGACAGGGACTATGGCTACACCTTC. It specifies CASSPDRDYGYTF.

The chain has TRBV5-1 and TRBJ2-7; 7 bases line up with TRBD2. J gave up 0 bases and V 0 bases, and 3 bases lay outside the gene matches. The V gene's germline CDR1 is SGHRS and CDR2 YFSETQ. The CDR3 is made up of 15 amino acids. CDR3: CASSLAAGVSYEQYV. The CDR3 coding sequence is TGCGCCAGCAGCTTGGCCGCGGGAGTCTCCTACGAGCAGTACGTC.

This chain connects TRBV5-1 to TRBJ2-5; D not certain. Trimming took off 0 bases at V and 9 bases at J, with 21 bases between the two ends. Germline V gene lookup returns CDR1 SGHRS and CDR2 YFSETQ. The CDR3 spans 16 residues. CDR3 DNA: TGCGCCAGCAGCTTGGGGCCATCAGAGGTCCGGACGGCCCAGTACTTC. As protein: CASSLGPSEVRTAQYF.

The chain uses TRBV4-2 and TRBJ2-1; 12 bases match TRBD2. V gave up 1 base and J gave up 8 bases; unmatched junction bases: 6. The CDR3 totals 16 residues. Germline V gene sequence: CDR1 LGHNA, CDR2 YNFKEQ. CDR3 sequence reads: CASSQATSGRGYEQFF. In nucleotides, the CDR3 is TGTGCCAGCAGCCAAGCGACTAGCGGGAGAGGGTATGAGCAGTTCTTC.

V usage is TRBV18 and J usage is TRBJ2-1, with 13 bases aligning to TRBD2. CDR1 and CDR2 from the germline V gene are KGHSH and LQKENI. V shed 2 bases, J shed 7 bases, and the junction held 11 bases outside the gene matches. The CDR3 is 18 amino acids. The CDR3 here is CASSPYTSGRAFWNEQFF. The DNA for the CDR3 is TGTGCCAGCTCACCATACACTAGCGGGAGGGCCTTTTGGAATGAGCAGTTCTTC.

V usage is TRBV6-5 and J usage is TRBJ1-2, with 12 bases lining up with TRBD1. With 0 bases clipped from V and 5 bases from J, the junction kept 4 bases outside the gene matches. CDR1 and CDR2 from the germline V gene are MNHEY and SVGAGI. This CDR3 is 16 amino acids long. The CDR3 nucleotides read TGTGCCAGCAGTTACTCGGGACAGGGGGCAGGATATGGCTACACCTTC. Protein: CASSYSGQGAGYGYTF.

V usage is TRBV4-1 and J usage is TRBJ2-3; 15 bases match TRBD2. V trimming: 3 bases; J trimming: 3 bases; junction bases outside the gene matches: 10. Germline loops: CDR1 MGHRA, CDR2 YSYEKL. The CDR3 extends over 19 amino acids. The CDR3 DNA follows: TGCGCCAGCAGCCAGCATTCGGTCGGACTAGCGGGAGGGACAGATACGCAGTATTTT. Protein sequence: CASSQHSVGLAGGTDTQYF.

The chain uses TRBV29-1 and TRBJ1-6; 7 bases align to TRBD1. Germline V gene data show CDR1 as SQVTM and CDR2 as ANQGSEA. The CDR3 sequence is 13 residues long. Trimming took 5 bases from V and 7 from J; bases not matched to a gene: 5. The CDR3, as DNA: TGCAGCGTTTCAGGGGGTCGGAATTCACCCCTCCACTTT. Translated, it gives CSVSGGRNSPLHF.

The rearrangement joins TRBV30 to TRBJ1-3; no reliable D call. The CDR3 covers 14 residues. The germline V gene encodes CDR1 GTSNPN and CDR2 SVGIG (reference sequence). V lost 2 bases, J lost 0 bases, and 8 bases lay in between. In DNA form, the CDR3 reads TGTGCCTGGAGTCCAGCAAACTCTGGAAACACCATATATTTT. As protein: CAWSPANSGNTIYF. The variable domain in full, with the rest retrieved from reference TRBV30 and TRBJ1-3, is SQTIHQWPATLVQPVGSPLSLECTVEGTSNPNLYWYRQAAGRGLQLLFYSVGIGQISSEVPQNLSASRPQDRQFILSSKKLLLSDSGFYLCAWSPANSGNTIYFGEGSWLTVV.

For the CDR3, the DNA is TGTGCCAGCAGTTCTTGGACAGGGGGCAATCAGCCCCAGCATTTT. This codes for CASSSWTGGNQPQHF. The chain combines TRBV28 with TRBJ1-5, with 9 bases lining up with TRBD1. The trim removed 4 bases at V and 2 bases at J, leaving 3 bases unmatched. CDR3 length equals 15 residues. The germline CDR1 and CDR2 sequences are MDHEN and SYDVKM.

The chain is built from TRBV7-9 and TRBJ1-2; maybe TRBD1 (5 bases). V dropped 3 bases and J dropped 5 bases, with 19 bases sitting between them. The CDR3 length is 16 residues. Germline-derived CDR1 and CDR2 are SEHNR and FQNEAQ (reference sequence). CDR3 sequence (DNA): TGTGCCAGCAGCTTTTCGGGAGACAGCTCGTCTTATGGCTACACCTTC. Protein product: CASSFSGDSSSYGYTF.